This TCR beta chain was recorded in a study of T-cell memory formation after mild COVID-19. Study overall: TCR clusters were mostly donor specific. General study findings and limits: CM and EM subsets held most contracting CD4+ clones; EMRA held CD8+ ones. Day 15 to 85 contracting clones showed balanced CD4/CD8; day 15 to 37 expanders favored CD4+.

V trimming: 5 bases; J trimming: 5 bases; junction bases outside the gene matches: 9. The CDR3 extends over 17 amino acids. The germline V gene encodes CDR1 SEHNR and CDR2 FQNEAQ (reference sequence). This clonotype was detected many times. Its antigen is not known. TCRdb reprocessed the 5' RACE reads with MiXCR, giving one entry per CDR3 protein. The data hold some 150,000 distinct CDR3 sequences, with 13% to 15% observed a single time. V is TRBV7-9 and J is TRBJ2-3; 14 nucleotides match TRBD2. Source material: PBMCs or a T cell subset sorted from them (not recorded which). The TCR comes from an adult woman who had mild COVID-19 (a few samples of this study predate the infection). Cell type and time point are not known. For the CDR3, the DNA is TGTGCCAGCAGCCCCCCGCCCGGACTAGCGGGAGGAGATACGCAGTATTTT. Protein: CASSPPPGLAGGDTQYF.